The 2 T cell receptor beta chains listed next were all sequenced from one sample in a study of shared T cell receptors in the human thymus (dated by TCRdb to the early 2020s). The library was made by the immunoSEQ multiplex PCR assay. The immuneACCESS repertoire file appears here via TCRdb, limited to in-frame rearrangements. These files lack a portion of the clones; in checked studies, under half of the deficit traces to unresolved V genes, and the cause of the others is not known. For this sample there are approximately 730,000 clones; approximately 83% appear just once. Roughly 0.01% of the sample comes from the top ten. These sequences were also reported in another study, on human thymus T cells.

What was sequenced was thymocytes. Source of these receptors: a girl less than two years old with a congenital heart defect. Donor details come from another sample of the same person, matched by shared clones.

This chain's CDR3 is CATSRVRGWYEQYF. The CDR3 nucleotides read TGTGCCACCAGCAGAGTGCGGGGATGGTACGAGCAGTACTTC. This sequence joins TRBV15 and TRBJ2-7; D is perhaps TRBD2 (6 bases). Per the germline V gene, CDR1 is LNHNV and CDR2 is YYDKDF (reference sequence). This CDR3 is 14 amino acids long. The V end lost 1 base, the J end lost 4 bases, and 11 bases lay between the germline ends.

The genes are TRBV5-6 and TRBJ2-7; 7 bases map to TRBD1. The CDR3 runs to 18 residues. J was trimmed by 2 bases and V by 2 bases; bases with no gene match: 16. CDR1 and CDR2 (germline): SGHDT, YYEEEE. The CDR3 DNA reads TGTGCCAGCAGCTTCAAGGCAGGACAGGCCAAAGCCCCCTACGAGCAGTACTTC. Residues: CASSFKAGQAKAPYEQYF.